Listed below are T cell receptor beta chains from one sample, sequenced in a study of T cells after somatic rescue of genetic block. Profiled with immunoSEQ multiplex PCR; TCRdb holds only in-frame clones, not every one. Among approximately 78,000 clones listed, approximately 91% were seen once. The material sequenced was peripheral blood mononuclear cells (PBMCs). The receptors shown here come from a man aged 30 to 39. Each CDR3 is given with its conserved first and last residue. A D gene is named only where the DNA matches it firmly. Clone size is not always given. Where it is, it says once, few, many or a class for expanded clones.

abundance: .
d_gene: .
j_gene: TRBJ1-5
v_gene: TRBV28
len: 16
CDR3nt: TGTGCCAGCAGTTATTCCCGCAGGTATAGCAATCAGCCCCAGCATTTT
CDR3aa: CASSYSRRYSNQPQHF

abundance: .
d_gene: TRBD1
j_gene: TRBJ1-1
v_gene: TRBV11-3
len: 16
CDR3nt: TGTGCCAGCAGCTCAGGACAGGGGTCGCCGAACACTGAAGCTTTCTTT
CDR3aa: CASSSGQGSPNTEAFF

abundance: .
d_gene: TRBD1
j_gene: TRBJ1-2
v_gene: TRBV5-1
len: 13
CDR3nt: TGCGCCAGCAGTCGAGACAGGGTCTATGGCTACACCTTC
CDR3aa: CASSRDRVYGYTF

abundance: .
d_gene: .
j_gene: TRBJ1-2
v_gene: TRBV20-1
len: 11
CDR3nt: TGCAGTGCTAGAGACAGGGTTGGCTACACCTTC
CDR3aa: CSARDRVGYTF

abundance: .
d_gene: .
j_gene: TRBJ2-6
v_gene: TRBV6-4
len: 14
CDR3nt: TGTGCCAGCAGACCAGGGGAAGGGGCCAACGTCCTGACTTTC
CDR3aa: CASRPGEGANVLTF

abundance: .
d_gene: .
j_gene: TRBJ2-2
v_gene: TRBV14
len: 13
CDR3nt: TGTGCCAGCAGCCAAGATTGGTACGGGGAGCTGTTTTTT
CDR3aa: CASSQDWYGELFF

abundance: .
d_gene: .
j_gene: TRBJ1-5
v_gene: TRBV19
len: 12
CDR3nt: TGTGCCAGTAGTATGCAAGGGGCCCCCCAGCATTTT
CDR3aa: CASSMQGAPQHF

abundance: .
d_gene: .
j_gene: TRBJ2-3
v_gene: TRBV10-1
len: 16
CDR3nt: TGCGCCAGCAGTGACCCGTCTACTGCCGACACAGATACGCAGTATTTT
CDR3aa: CASSDPSTADTDTQYF

abundance: once
d_gene: .
j_gene: TRBJ2-1
v_gene: TRBV18
len: 13
CDR3nt: TGTGCCAGCTCACCACCGAACAACAATGAGCAGTTCTTC
CDR3aa: CASSPPNNNEQFF

abundance: .
d_gene: .
j_gene: TRBJ1-4
v_gene: TRBV18
len: 14
CDR3nt: TGTGCCAGCTCACCATCGGCAATCATTGAAAAACTGTTTTTT
CDR3aa: CASSPSAIIEKLFF

abundance: .
d_gene: .
j_gene: TRBJ2-1
v_gene: TRBV28
len: 14
CDR3nt: TGTGCCAGCATTGCGGGGGCCCGTAGGAATGAGCAGTTCTTC
CDR3aa: CASIAGARRNEQFF

abundance: .
d_gene: .
j_gene: TRBJ1-2
v_gene: TRBV19
len: 15
CDR3nt: TGTGCCAGTAGTATTAACCACCGGGGTTTCTATGGCTACACCTTC
CDR3aa: CASSINHRGFYGYTF

abundance: .
d_gene: TRBD1
j_gene: TRBJ2-2
v_gene: TRBV11-1
len: 16
CDR3nt: TGTGCCAGCAGTTTGAACTACAGGGGTGCCACCGGGGAGCTGTTTTTT
CDR3aa: CASSLNYRGATGELFF

abundance: .
d_gene: .
j_gene: TRBJ1-2
v_gene: TRBV19
len: 15
CDR3nt: TGTGCCAGTAGTATGGCCCCCAGTTCGCTTTATGGCTACACCTTC
CDR3aa: CASSMAPSSLYGYTF

abundance: .
d_gene: .
j_gene: TRBJ2-2
v_gene: TRBV6-5
len: 14
CDR3nt: TGTGCCAGCAGTTCAGCCCCTACGACCGGGGAGCTGTTTTTT
CDR3aa: CASSSAPTTGELFF

abundance: once
d_gene: TRBD1
j_gene: TRBJ1-4
v_gene: TRBV4-1
len: 15
CDR3nt: TGCGCCAGCAGCCCCTTCCAGGGGGGGAATGAAAAACTGTTTTTT
CDR3aa: CASSPFQGGNEKLFF

abundance: .
d_gene: .
j_gene: TRBJ1-4
v_gene: TRBV6-6
len: 14
CDR3nt: TGTGCCAGCAGCCCTCGGACAGATAATGAAAAACTGTTTTTT
CDR3aa: CASSPRTDNEKLFF

abundance: .
d_gene: TRBD2
j_gene: TRBJ2-7
v_gene: TRBV5-5
len: 17
CDR3nt: TGTGCCAGCAGCCCCAGGGGAGTCGGACTAGCTGACTACGAGCAGTACTTC
CDR3aa: CASSPRGVGLADYEQYF

abundance: .
d_gene: .
j_gene: TRBJ1-1
v_gene: TRBV4-1
len: 14
CDR3nt: TGCGCCAGCACCCAGGGAGGGATGAACACTGAAGCTTTCTTT
CDR3aa: CASTQGGMNTEAFF

abundance: .
d_gene: TRBD1
j_gene: TRBJ1-2
v_gene: TRBV4-2
len: 16
CDR3nt: TGTGCCAGCAGCCAAGAACGGAACAGGGGGCTCTATGGCTACACCTTC
CDR3aa: CASSQERNRGLYGYTF

abundance: .
d_gene: .
j_gene: TRBJ2-7
v_gene: TRBV5-1
len: 13
CDR3nt: TGCGCCAGCAGCTTGGAGCTAGCTGGCGAGCAGTACTTC
CDR3aa: CASSLELAGEQYF

abundance: .
d_gene: .
j_gene: TRBJ2-1
v_gene: TRBV6-5
len: 13
CDR3nt: TGTGCCAGCAGTTACCAAGTGGTTGGGGAGCAGTTCTTC
CDR3aa: CASSYQVVGEQFF

abundance: .
d_gene: .
j_gene: TRBJ2-1
v_gene: TRBV29-1
len: 14
CDR3nt: TGCAGCGTTGATGCTACGGAGTCCTACAATGAGCAGTTCTTC
CDR3aa: CSVDATESYNEQFF

abundance: once
d_gene: .
j_gene: TRBJ2-5
v_gene: TRBV2
len: 13
CDR3nt: TGTGCCAGCAGCCCGACTGGCCAAGAGACCCAGTACTTC
CDR3aa: CASSPTGQETQYF

abundance: .
d_gene: .
j_gene: TRBJ1-4
v_gene: TRBV13
len: 16
CDR3nt: TGTGCCAGCAGCCGAGGGACAACAGCAACTAATGAAAAACTGTTTTTT
CDR3aa: CASSRGTTATNEKLFF

abundance: .
d_gene: TRBD1
j_gene: TRBJ1-6
v_gene: TRBV7-9
len: 14
CDR3nt: TGTGCCAGCAGCTCGGACAGGGGTGATTCACCCCTCCACTTT
CDR3aa: CASSSDRGDSPLHF

abundance: .
d_gene: TRBD2
j_gene: TRBJ2-3
v_gene: TRBV2
len: 16
CDR3nt: TGTGCCAGCAGTGAACGGGGTAGCGGGGGTGCAGATACGCAGTATTTT
CDR3aa: CASSERGSGGADTQYF

abundance: .
d_gene: .
j_gene: TRBJ2-7
v_gene: TRBV6-5
len: 14
CDR3nt: TGTGCCAGCAGTCTCAGGGGGGGGGCCTACGAGCAGTACTTC
CDR3aa: CASSLRGGAYEQYF

abundance: once
d_gene: .
j_gene: TRBJ1-1
v_gene: TRBV4-3
len: 15
CDR3nt: TGCGCCAGCAGCCAAGGTGCTGGGTTGAACACTGAAGCTTTCTTT
CDR3aa: CASSQGAGLNTEAFF

abundance: few
d_gene: .
j_gene: TRBJ1-3
v_gene: TRBV2
len: 14
CDR3nt: TGTGCCAGCAGTTCCGGGTACTCTGGAAACACCATATATTTT
CDR3aa: CASSSGYSGNTIYF

abundance: .
d_gene: .
j_gene: TRBJ1-6
v_gene: TRBV18
len: 15
CDR3nt: TGTGCCAGCTCACGAGTAGACTCCTATAATTCACCCCTCCACTTT
CDR3aa: CASSRVDSYNSPLHF

abundance: .
d_gene: .
j_gene: TRBJ2-1
v_gene: TRBV7-9
len: 11
CDR3nt: TGTGCCAGCAGCCCAGGGTTGTGGAGGTTCTTC
CDR3aa: CASSPGLWRFF

abundance: .
d_gene: .
j_gene: TRBJ2-7
v_gene: TRBV6-1
len: 11
CDR3nt: TGTGCCGGGGGGGCGGGGCACGAGCAGTACTTC
CDR3aa: CAGGAGHEQYF

abundance: once
d_gene: .
j_gene: TRBJ2-7
v_gene: TRBV19
len: 12
CDR3nt: TGTGCCAGTAGTTCAGCCTCCTACGAGCAGTACTTC
CDR3aa: CASSSASYEQYF

abundance: .
d_gene: TRBD1
j_gene: TRBJ1-4
v_gene: TRBV9
len: 16
CDR3nt: TGTGCCAGCAGCGGGCACCGGGACAGCCTCAATGAAAAACTGTTTTTT
CDR3aa: CASSGHRDSLNEKLFF

abundance: .
d_gene: TRBD1
j_gene: TRBJ2-7
v_gene: TRBV5-1
len: 15
CDR3nt: TGCGCCAGCAGCACCCCCGGGACAGGGTACTACGAGCAGTACTTC
CDR3aa: CASSTPGTGYYEQYF

abundance: .
d_gene: .
j_gene: TRBJ2-3
v_gene: TRBV28
len: 15
CDR3nt: TGTGCCAGCAGTTGGCGGGTCACTAGCACAGATACGCAGTATTTT
CDR3aa: CASSWRVTSTDTQYF

abundance: .
d_gene: .
j_gene: TRBJ2-2
v_gene: TRBV19
len: 14
CDR3nt: TGTGCCACCTGCGGGACAGCTATCACCGGGGAGCTGTTTTTT
CDR3aa: CATCGTAITGELFF

abundance: medium-sized
d_gene: .
j_gene: TRBJ1-6
v_gene: TRBV6-1
len: 16
CDR3nt: TGTGCCAGCAGTGATCCCCTGAGCTCCTATAATTCACCCCTCCACTTT
CDR3aa: CASSDPLSSYNSPLHF

abundance: few
d_gene: .
j_gene: TRBJ2-3
v_gene: TRBV2
len: 13
CDR3nt: TGTGCCAGCAGTCGAGGCAGCACAGATACGCAGTATTTT
CDR3aa: CASSRGSTDTQYF

abundance: .
d_gene: TRBD1
j_gene: TRBJ2-7
v_gene: TRBV2
len: 15
CDR3nt: TGTGCCAGCAGTGAACAGAGGACAGGGACCGACGAGCAGTACTTC
CDR3aa: CASSEQRTGTDEQYF

abundance: .
d_gene: TRBD2
j_gene: TRBJ2-7
v_gene: TRBV27
len: 14
CDR3nt: TGTGCCAGCAGTTCGGGACTAGCGGACGGGGAGCAGTACTTC
CDR3aa: CASSSGLADGEQYF

abundance: .
d_gene: .
j_gene: TRBJ1-1
v_gene: TRBV5-5
len: 15
CDR3nt: TGTGCCAGCAGCGCTAGGGCGGCCGAGGCTCTCGAAGCTTTCTTT
CDR3aa: CASSARAAEALEAFF

abundance: .
d_gene: TRBD1
j_gene: TRBJ2-7
v_gene: TRBV7-2
len: 14
CDR3nt: TGTGCCAGCAGCTCCTCAGGGGGCCCCTACGAGCAGTACTTC
CDR3aa: CASSSSGGPYEQYF